This T cell receptor (beta chain) was retrieved from a study of cytomegalovirus exposure and HLA in healthy donors. Profiled with immunoSEQ multiplex PCR; TCRdb holds only in-frame clones, not every one. The table has around 70,000 clones, 94% seen once. Study findings and constraints: Some public TCRs appeared in many individuals, while most sequences were rare.

In germline, CDR1 is SGHNT, CDR2 YYREEE (reference sequence). The CDR3 is 17 amino acids. The trim removed 6 bases at V and 2 bases at J, leaving 11 bases unmatched. A remark on this clone: The antigen is not known.

Separate from the approximately 670-subject first cohort was the approximately 130-subject validation cohort, to which the donors belonged. The sequence was obtained from a woman aged 18-29 years in good health and CMV-seronegative. The sample comprised PBMCs. The V gene is TRBV5-4, the J gene TRBJ2-1; 10 bases align to TRBD2. The CDR3 is CASTSPSGGGTYNEQFF. CDR3 bases: TGTGCCAGCACCAGTCCTAGCGGGGGAGGGACCTACAATGAGCAGTTCTTC.